This passage covers 19 T cell receptor beta chains from one sample sequenced in a study of T cell changes during pregnancy in multiple sclerosis. Clones were sequenced by immunoSEQ multiplex PCR, and TCRdb holds only the in-frame ones, with some missing. Of some 90,000 clones in the sample, more than 85% were seen once. Sequenced material: peripheral blood, taken in the first trimester of pregnancy. These receptors were obtained from a female donor with multiple sclerosis, enrolled in a pregnancy study.

This chain joins TRBV18 and TRBJ1-1, with D maybe TRBD1 (6 bases). The germline CDR1 and CDR2 sequences are KGHSH and LQKENI. CDR3 length equals 13 residues. V lost 2 bases, J lost 11 bases, and 15 bases lay in between. CDR3 region: CASSPKGGTNAFF. The DNA of the CDR3 is TGTGCCAGCTCACCAAAGGGGGGGACTAACGCTTTCTTT.

V usage is TRBV4-1 and J usage is TRBJ2-7, with D maybe TRBD1 (6 bases). Between the trimmed V and J ends, which lost 2 bases and 2 bases, there was a span of 19 bases. This CDR3 spans 17 amino acids. The V gene's germline CDR1 is MGHRA and CDR2 YSYEKL. CDR3 region: CASSQKLDSEGTYEQYF. The CDR3 DNA follows: TGCGCCAGCAGCCAAAAGTTGGACAGCGAGGGAACCTACGAGCAGTACTTC.

The genes are TRBV9 and TRBJ1-1; possible D gene TRBD1, 5 bases. Trimming took 8 bases from V and 2 from J, leaving 13 bases between them. CDR3 length: 13 amino acids. The V gene's germline CDR1 is SGDLS and CDR2 YYNGEE. CDR3 sequence reads: CASLGDSNTEAFF. The CDR3 region has the DNA TGTGCCAGTCTCGGTGACAGCAACACTGAAGCTTTCTTT. Variable domain in full (rest from reference TRBV9 and TRBJ1-1): DSGVTQTPKHLITATGQRVTLRCSPRSGDLSVYWYQQSLDQGLQFLIQYYNGEERAKGNILERFSAQQFPDLHSELNLSSLELGDSALYFCASLGDSNTEAFFGQGTRLTVV.

The chain couples TRBV2 to TRBJ2-5, with 7 bases lining up with TRBD1. V was clipped by 6 bases and J by 0 bases; unmatched bases: 4. The CDR3 runs to 14 residues. The germline V gene encodes CDR1 SNHLY and CDR2 FYNNEI. The CDR3 protein is CASSMGQYQETQYF. CDR3 coding DNA: TGTGCCAGCAGCATGGGACAGTACCAAGAGACCCAGTACTTC. Based on the CDR3 plus reference TRBV2 and TRBJ2-5, the full variable domain is EPEVTQTPSHQVTQMGQEVILRCVPISNHLYFYWYRQILGQKVEFLVSFYNNEISEKSEIFDDQFSVERPDGSNFTLKIRSTKLEDSAMYFCASSMGQYQETQYFGPGTRLLVL.

This rearrangement joins TRBV28 to TRBJ1-4; maybe TRBD1 (5 bases). The CDR3 loop spans 15 amino acids. Germline V gives CDR1 MDHEN, CDR2 SYDVKM. V was cut by 4 bases and J by 4 bases, with 13 bases left in between. This CDR3 reads CASSSPGLINEKLFF. The CDR3 bases are TGTGCCAGCAGTTCCCCAGGGCTAATTAATGAAAAACTGTTTTTT.

This clone appeared a single time. The J gene is TRBJ2-6, the V gene TRBV30, with D perhaps TRBD1 (5 bases). Germline-derived CDR1 and CDR2 are GTSNPN and SVGIG (reference sequence). Between the trimmed V and J ends, which lost 2 bases and 0 bases, there was a span of 17 bases. The CDR3 covers 18 residues. CDR3 sequence reads: CAWSPPDTLRSGANVLTF. As DNA, the CDR3 is TGTGCCTGGAGTCCCCCGGACACGCTCCGCTCTGGGGCCAACGTCCTGACTTTC.

This clone was seen a single time. This sequence joins TRBV5-6 and TRBJ2-7, with no clear D. Germline V gives CDR1 SGHDT, CDR2 YYEEEE. Trimming removed 1 base at V and 3 bases at J, with 8 bases between. CDR3 length: 13 amino acids. The CDR3 DNA is TGTGCCAGCAGCTTGCCCCGCGACTACGAGCAGTACTTC. It encodes CASSLPRDYEQYF.

V gene TRBV5-1 combines with J gene TRBJ2-4; perhaps TRBD2 as D (6 bases). There are 18 residues in the CDR3. V dropped 0 bases and J dropped 1 base, with 17 bases sitting between them. The germline V gene has CDR1 SGHRS and CDR2 YFSETQ. The CDR3 bases are TGCGCCAGCAGCTTGGCCGAGGGAGGCCTTGGGGCCAAAAACATTCAGTACTTC. This translates into CASSLAEGGLGAKNIQYF.

The chain recombines TRBV6-1 with TRBJ2-7, with D possibly matching TRBD2 (6 bases). The CDR3 is 15 residues long. Germline CDR1 MNHNS, CDR2 SASEGT. The ends were cut back, 7 bases at V and 4 bases at J, with 20 bases in the middle. In nucleotides, the CDR3 is TGTGCCAGCAAGACCTCTATCGGGAGTCTATACGAGCAGTACTTC. Translating it yields CASKTSIGSLYEQYF.

The rearrangement links TRBV9 to TRBJ2-7, with 8 bases lining up with TRBD1. The CDR3 totals 16 residues. The J segment lost 4 bases and the V segment lost 0 bases, leaving 9 bases of the junction unmatched. Germline CDR1 and CDR2: SGDLS and YYNGEE. The CDR3, as DNA: TGTGCCAGCAGCGTAGGCGGGGCAGGGGGCTCGTACGAGCAGTACTTC. Its protein is CASSVGGAGGSYEQYF.

The V gene is TRBV5-4, the J gene TRBJ1-4; D gene unclear. The CDR3 runs 13 residues. Germline CDR1 SGHNT, CDR2 YYREEE (reference sequence). Trimming stripped 2 bases from V and 4 bases from J, with 6 bases between. The CDR3 here is CASSFEHNEKLFF. The CDR3, as DNA: TGTGCCAGCAGCTTCGAACATAATGAAAAACTGTTTTTT.

CDR3 in DNA: TGTGCCATCAGTCCGGGGGGGAGCTCCTACGAGCAGTACTTC. Translating it yields CAISPGGSSYEQYF. The chain uses TRBV10-3 and TRBJ2-7, with 8 bases fitting TRBD2. From germline, CDR1 is ENHRY and CDR2 SYGVKD. V shed 5 bases, J shed 0 bases, and the junction held 3 bases outside the gene matches. There are 14 residues in the CDR3.

The count of this clone is one. The chain carries TRBV19 and TRBJ2-7; 7 nucleotides line up with TRBD1. Unmatched junction bases numbered 4, after V lost 6 bases and J lost 2 bases. The germline gives CDR1 LNHDA, CDR2 SQIVND (reference sequence). This CDR3 spans 13 amino acids. The CDR3 coding sequence is TGTGCCAGTAGCCTCCAGGGGGCCTACGAGCAGTACTTC. Protein product: CASSLQGAYEQYF.

The V gene is TRBV4-1, the J gene TRBJ2-7; D is perhaps TRBD2 (5 bases). This CDR3 region has 14 residues. Trimming shortened V by 0 bases and J by 4 bases, and 10 bases separated the two germline ends. Germline CDR1 and CDR2: MGHRA and YSYEKL. Here the CDR3 reads CASSQDAGGYEQYF. The CDR3 nucleotides are TGCGCCAGCAGCCAAGATGCGGGCGGGTACGAGCAGTACTTC.

This clone was recorded only once. The chain employs TRBV9 and TRBJ2-3; D remains unclear. V was trimmed by 3 bases and J by 0 bases, leaving 2 bases between them. CDR1 is SGDLS and CDR2 is YYNGEE in the germline V gene. The CDR3 is made up of 12 amino acids. CDR3 region: CASSASTDTQYF. CDR3 DNA: TGTGCCAGCAGCGCTAGCACAGATACGCAGTATTTT.

The chain carries TRBV15 and TRBJ2-7; D gene ambiguous. Germline CDR1 reads LNHNV; CDR2 reads YYDKDF (reference sequence). CDR3 length: 13 amino acids. V was shortened by 5 bases and J by 3 bases, with 11 bases between the two germline ends. The CDR3 nucleotides are TGTGCCACCAGCCAACTTGAGTTCTACGAGCAGTACTTC. Protein: CATSQLEFYEQYF.

The chain combines TRBV10-1 with TRBJ2-2; D is possibly TRBD1 (6 bases). Trimming took 8 bases from V and 1 from J, leaving 11 bases between them. This CDR3 is built from 14 residues. Germline V gives CDR1 WNHNN, CDR2 SYGVQD (reference sequence). The CDR3 DNA follows: TGCGCCAGCGGGGAGACAGGGAACACCGGGGAGCTGTTTTTT. This gives the protein CASGETGNTGELFF.

This clone was detected a few times. The chain uses TRBV5-1 and TRBJ2-1, with a tentative D call TRBD1 (6 bases). V dropped 2 bases and J dropped 10 bases, with 7 bases sitting between them. CDR3 length equals 11 residues. Germline loops: CDR1 SGHRS, CDR2 YFSETQ. CDR3 nucleotide sequence: TGCGCCAGCAGCTTTACAGGGGAGCAGTTCTTC. Amino acid sequence: CASSFTGEQFF.

This clone came up once. The junction differs from germline at one of its ends, possibly a read error. CDR3: CASSSVECHF. In nucleotides, the CDR3 is TGTGCCAGCAGCTCGGTGGAGTGCCACTTC. The V and J genes are TRBV7-9 and TRBJ1-2; D remains ambiguous. Looked up from germline, CDR1 is SEHNR and CDR2 is FQNEAQ (reference sequence). This CDR3 spans 10 amino acids.